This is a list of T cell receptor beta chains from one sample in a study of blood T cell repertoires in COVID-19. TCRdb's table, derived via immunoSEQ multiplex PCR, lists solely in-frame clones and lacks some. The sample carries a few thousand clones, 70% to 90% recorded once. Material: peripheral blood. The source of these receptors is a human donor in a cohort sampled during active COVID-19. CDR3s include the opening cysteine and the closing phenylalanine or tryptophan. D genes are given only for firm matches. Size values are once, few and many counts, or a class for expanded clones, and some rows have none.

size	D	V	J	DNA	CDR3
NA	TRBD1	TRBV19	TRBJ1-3	TGTGCCAGTAGTATCCTGGACAGGGGCCGGGACACCATATATTTT	CASSILDRGRDTIYF
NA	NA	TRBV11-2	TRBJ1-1	TGTGCCAGCAGCTTAGTTCAGATCACTGAAGCTTTCTTT	CASSLVQITEAFF
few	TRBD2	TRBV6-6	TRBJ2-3	TGTGCCAGCAGGGTGGCTAGCGGGGGGTCCACAGATACGCAGTATTTT	CASRVASGGSTDTQYF
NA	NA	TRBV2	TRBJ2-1	TGTGCCAGCAGTGAGTTGACAGGTAGCAACGAGCAGTTCTTC	CASSELTGSNEQFF
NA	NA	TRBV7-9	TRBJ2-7	TGTGCCAGCAGCTTCTGGGCCCGGGACTCCTACGAGCAGTACTTC	CASSFWARDSYEQYF
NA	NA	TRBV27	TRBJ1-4	TGTGCCAGCAGTTTATCCCCAGGGTACAATAATGAAAAACTGTTTTTT	CASSLSPGYNNEKLFF
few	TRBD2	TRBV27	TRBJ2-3	TGTGCCAGCCCGTTGGGGAGGGCGAGCACAGATACGCAGTATTTT	CASPLGRASTDTQYF
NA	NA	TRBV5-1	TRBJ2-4	TGCGCCAGCAGCCTAGGGGACAACCTGGTCCCCAAAAACATTCAGTACTTC	CASSLGDNLVPKNIQYF
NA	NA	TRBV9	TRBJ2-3	TGTGCCAGCAGCATCCTTGGGGGGGCCGGAGATACGCAGTATTTT	CASSILGGAGDTQYF
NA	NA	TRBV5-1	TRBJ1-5	TGCGCCAGCAGCCCAGGAGGGGGGGGCCGAGGGCAGCCCCAGCATTTT	CASSPGGGGRGQPQHF
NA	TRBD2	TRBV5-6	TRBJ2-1	TGTGCCAGCAGCCTCGGACTAGCGGGGGTCCTGGTGGAGTTCTTC	CASSLGLAGVLVEFF
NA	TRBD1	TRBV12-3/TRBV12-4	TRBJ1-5	TGTGCCAGCAGGTCCGACAGGGGGCAGCCCCAGCATTTT	CASRSDRGQPQHF
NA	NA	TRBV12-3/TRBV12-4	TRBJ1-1	TGTGCCAGCACCTCCCACAGGCCTACTGAAGCTTTCTTT	CASTSHRPTEAFF
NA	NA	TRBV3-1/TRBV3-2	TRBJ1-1	TGTGCCAGCAGCCAAGAGTCAGGGATGAACACTGAAGCTTTCTTT	CASSQESGMNTEAFF
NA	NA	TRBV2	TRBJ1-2	TGTGCCAGCACTTCCGCGACAGGCCGGGGTGGCTACACCTTC	CASTSATGRGGYTF
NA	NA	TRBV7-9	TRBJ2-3	TGTGCCAGCAGCCCCATAGGGGGGGCAGATACGCAGTATTTT	CASSPIGGADTQYF
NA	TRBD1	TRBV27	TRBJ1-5	TGTGCCAGCAGACTAGGACAGGGAAGTCAGCCCCAGCATTTT	CASRLGQGSQPQHF
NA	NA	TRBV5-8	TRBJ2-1	TGTGCCAGCAGCTTAGCAGGGATAGGCTCCTACAATGAGCAGTTCTTC	CASSLAGIGSYNEQFF
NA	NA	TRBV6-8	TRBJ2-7	TGTGCCAGCAGTGACACCTACGAGCAGTACTTC	CASSDTYEQYF
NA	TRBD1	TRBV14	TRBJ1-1	TGTGCCAAGTCCGGGACAGGGGGCGAGAGGACTGAAGCTTTCTTT	CAKSGTGGERTEAFF
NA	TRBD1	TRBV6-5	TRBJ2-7	TGTGCCAGCAGTTTTGGACAGGGGTACTACGAGCAGTACTTC	CASSFGQGYYEQYF
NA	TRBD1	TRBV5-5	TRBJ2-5	TGTGCCAGCAGCTCCGGGACAGGCCCCCAAGAGACCCAGTACTTC	CASSSGTGPQETQYF
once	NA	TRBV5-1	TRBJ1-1	TGCGCCAGCAGTTCAGGTGGGGGCGCGTGGACTGAAGCTTTCTTT	CASSSGGGAWTEAFF
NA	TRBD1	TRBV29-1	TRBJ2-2	TGCAGCGCAGCCGGGACAGTGAACACCGGGGAGCTGTTTTTT	CSAAGTVNTGELFF
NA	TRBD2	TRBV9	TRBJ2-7	TGTGCCAGCAGCGAGGGAGCGGGGGGCCCCTACGAGCAGTACTTC	CASSEGAGGPYEQYF
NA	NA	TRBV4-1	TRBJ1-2	TGCGCCAGCAGCCAAGCCCTCAGGGCTAACTATGGCTACACCTTC	CASSQALRANYGYTF
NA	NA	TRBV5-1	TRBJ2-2	TGCGCCAGCAGCTCGGCGGGGTCGAGCACCGGGGAGCTGTTTTTT	CASSSAGSSTGELFF
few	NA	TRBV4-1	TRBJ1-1	TGCGCCAGCAGCCTCATAGACGGGGGCACTGAAGCTTTCTTT	CASSLIDGGTEAFF
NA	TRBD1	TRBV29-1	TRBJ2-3	TGCAGCGTTGAGAGGGGGCTTGTAGATACGCAGTATTTT	CSVERGLVDTQYF